This entry concerns a single TCR beta chain. TCRdb independently ran MiXCR on the RT-PCR reads; one entry per CDR3 protein. The repertoire consists of 9,500 to 10,000 distinct CDR3 sequences, with approximately 5.9% occurring once and the leading ten covering 26%. The data belong to a study of patients and donors after allogeneic stem cell transplantation. Trimming removed 0 bases from V and 2 bases from J, with 9 bases in between. The CDR3 covers 15 residues. Germline V lookup: CDR1 SGHRS, CDR2 YFSETQ. The chain carries TRBV5-1 and TRBJ2-1; tentatively, D is TRBD1 (6 bases). This clonotype was sampled from a human donor who was either an allogeneic HSCT recipient or a stem cell or donor lymphocyte infusion donor (not recorded which). It is not recorded whose cells these are; they may come from a transplant donor. The sample comprised blood, either unsorted or a sorted T cell fraction (not recorded which). This CDR3 reads CASSLGDTTYNEQFF. Written as DNA, the CDR3 is TGCGCCAGCAGCTTGGGGGACACTACCTACAATGAGCAGTTCTTC.